This TCR beta chain appears in the sequencing data of a study of beta chain features in type 1 diabetes. General observations from the study: Individuals with type 1 diabetes displayed fewer insertions and more deletions at VDJ junctions. TCRB CDR3s from Type 1 diabetes patients were moderately but significantly shorter in all four CD4+ subsets.

V was pared by 3 bases and J by 5 bases, with 10 bases of the junction left unmatched. Germline values: CDR1 SGHTA, CDR2 FQGNSA. The CDR3 spans 16 residues. Purity exceeding 95% was reached by all sorted populations. Turning to this clone: Its antigen remains unidentified.

Isolated RNA was reverse transcribed in full, so expressed TCRB transcripts were sequenced. The assay was immunoSEQ multiplex PCR, and TCRdb's table has in-frame clones only and misses some. The sample lists hundreds of thousands of clones, roughly 12% seen once, with about 0.01% in the top ten. Sequencing was carried out using naive CD4+ T cells from blood. The rearrangement uses TRBV7-2 and TRBJ2-5, with 9 bases lining up with TRBD2. The sequence was obtained from a woman between 18 and 30 years old with type 1 diabetes. The CDR3, as DNA: TGTGCCAGCAGCTTGGAGTGGCGGGGGGGCAGGGAGACCCAGTACTTC. It codes for CASSLEWRGGRETQYF.